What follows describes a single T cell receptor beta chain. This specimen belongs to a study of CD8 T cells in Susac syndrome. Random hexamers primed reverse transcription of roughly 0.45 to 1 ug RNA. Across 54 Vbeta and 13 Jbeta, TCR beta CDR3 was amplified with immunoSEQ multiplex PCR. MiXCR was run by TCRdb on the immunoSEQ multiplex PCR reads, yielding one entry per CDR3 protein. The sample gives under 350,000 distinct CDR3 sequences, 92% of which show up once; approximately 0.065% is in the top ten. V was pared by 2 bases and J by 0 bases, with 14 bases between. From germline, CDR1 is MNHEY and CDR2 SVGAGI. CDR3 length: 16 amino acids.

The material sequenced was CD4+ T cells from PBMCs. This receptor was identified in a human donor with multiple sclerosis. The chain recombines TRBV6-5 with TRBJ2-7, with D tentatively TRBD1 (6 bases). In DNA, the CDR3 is TGTGCCAGCAGTTACGCCGCACAGGGTACCTCCTACGAGCAGTACTTC. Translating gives CASSYAAQGTSYEQYF.